This passage covers 12 T cell receptor beta chains from one sample sequenced in a study of breast tumors, draining lymph nodes, adjacent tissues. Axillary draining lymph nodes of breast cancer patients supplied the node samples. TCRdb re-analysed the multiplex PCR reads in MiXCR, keeping a single row per CDR3 protein. The top ten clones hold about 4.1% of a sample with some 170,000 distinct CDR3 sequences, 33% of them seen once. Sequencing was carried out using axillary lymph node tissue. The source is a female donor with breast cancer. Some clones in this sample may be carry-over from other donors' samples.

This rearrangement joins TRBV5-6 to TRBJ2-2; the match to TRBD2 covers 8 bases. This CDR3 region has 16 residues. Germline CDR1 reads SGHDT; CDR2 reads YYEEEE. The J segment lost 6 bases and the V segment lost 7 bases, leaving 14 bases of the junction unmatched. The CDR3 sequence is CASSDRAGVSAGELFF. The DNA of the CDR3 is TGTGCCAGCTCCGATCGAGCGGGAGTTAGCGCCGGGGAGCTGTTTTTT.

Concerning this clonotype: One junction end disagrees with the germline gene, perhaps due to a read error. This chain uses TRBV10-3 with TRBJ2-5; D is perhaps TRBD2 (7 bases). This CDR3 has 14 residues. CDR1 is ENHRY, CDR2 SYGVKD, per germline. CDR3 loop: CATRGGGGEETQCF. In DNA, the CDR3 is TGTGCCACGAGGGGGGGAGGGGGGGAAGAGACCCAGTGCTTC.

This clonotype was seen a few times. A much larger clone differs by one base, so this may be a read error. This chain connects TRBV11-3 to TRBJ2-7; D remains ambiguous. CDR1 and CDR2 (germline): SGHNT, YENEEA. There are 11 residues in the CDR3. DNA for the CDR3: TGTGCCAGCAGCTTTTCAGGAGAGCCGTACTTC. This encodes CASSFSGEPYF.

The chain links TRBV28 to TRBJ1-2, with D perhaps TRBD1 (5 bases). Germline V lookup: CDR1 MDHEN, CDR2 SYDVKM. V gave up 4 bases and J gave up 8 bases, with 14 bases separating them. This CDR3 is built from 13 residues. The CDR3 nucleotides are TGTGCCAGCAGTTGGGGGACGGGGTCGGGCTACACCTTC. As protein: CASSWGTGSGYTF.

This clonotype was seen at least ten times. The rearrangement uses TRBV14 and TRBJ1-3; D is undetermined. Germline CDR1 is SGHDN and CDR2 is FVKESK. Trimming took 5 bases from V and 0 from J, leaving 11 bases between them. The CDR3 has 15 residues. For the CDR3, the DNA is TGTGCCAGCAGCAGGAGGCTCTTCTCTGGAAACACCATATATTTT. The encoded protein is CASSRRLFSGNTIYF.

Only one count was recorded for this clonotype. The chain has TRBV12-3 or TRBV12-4 and TRBJ2-3; maybe TRBD1 (6 bases). V lost 6 bases and J lost 8, with 21 bases in between. The CDR3 runs to 15 residues. CDR3 region: CASSGLSYEQGTQYF. The CDR3 bases are TGTGCCAGCAGCGGCCTTTCATACGAACAGGGTACGCAGTATTTT.

This clonotype was observed many times. The DNA of the CDR3 is TGTGCCACCAGCATTGGACAGGGGGGAAGCACAGATACGCAGTATTTT. This translates into CATSIGQGGSTDTQYF. The chain links TRBV15 to TRBJ2-3; 10 positions agree with TRBD1. This CDR3 has 16 residues. V lost 4 bases, J lost 0 bases, and 4 bases stayed unmatched. In germline, CDR1 is LNHNV, CDR2 YYDKDF (reference sequence).

On this clonotype: This could be a read error, since a much larger clone is one nucleotide away. The V call is TRBV7-2, the J call TRBJ1-2, with D tentatively TRBD1 (5 bases). The length of the CDR3 is 15 residues. Germline V gene sequence: CDR1 SGHTA, CDR2 FQGNSA. CDR3 bases: TGTGCCAGCAGCGCCATCGGTACAGGCAGCTATGGCTACCCCTTC. This gives the protein CASSAIGTGSYGYPF.

The V and J genes are TRBV12-3 or TRBV12-4 and TRBJ1-6; 9 bases map to TRBD1. The CDR3 loop spans 16 amino acids. Losses at the gene ends were 7 bases for V and 9 bases for J; bases not matched to a gene: 13. The CDR3 is CASKTWRTGALSPLHF. The CDR3 DNA sequence: TGTGCCAGCAAAACCTGGAGGACAGGGGCCCTTTCACCCCTCCACTTT.

This clonotype was recorded many times. The chain links TRBV4-3 to TRBJ2-7, with 8 positions matching TRBD1. After removal of 0 bases from V and 5 bases from J, the junction contained 9 bases not matched to a gene. Germline-derived CDR1 and CDR2 are LGHNA and YSLEER. This CDR3 is 16 amino acids long. This CDR3 is CASSQDPGQVPHEQYF. The CDR3 DNA is TGCGCCAGCAGCCAAGACCCGGGACAGGTCCCCCACGAGCAGTACTTC.

This clonotype was detected many times. At one end, the junction sequence differs from germline, possibly due to a read error. The V call is TRBV24-1, the J call TRBJ2-2; D may be TRBD1 (5 bases). Germline values: CDR1 KGHDR, CDR2 SFDVKD. The CDR3 loop spans 15 amino acids. CDR3 coding DNA: TGTGCCACCAGCGATTTCGCCAGGGACACCGGGGAGCTGTTTTTT. This gives the protein CATSDFARDTGELFF.

About this clonotype itself: A read error is likely, as this CDR3 ends without the conserved phenylalanine or tryptophan. The chain joins TRBV4-3 to TRBJ2-2; 9 bases are a match to TRBD1. CDR3 length equals 15 residues. V was clipped by 5 bases and J by 5 bases; unmatched bases: 6. Germline lookup yields CDR1 LGHNA and CDR2 YSLEER. CDR3 nucleotides: TGCGCCAGCAGCGGAATGACAGGGGGGACCGGGGAGCTGTTTTAT. Translation gives CASSGMTGGTGELFY.